These T cell receptor beta chains were read from a single sample in a study of blood T cell repertoires in COVID-19. Method: immunoSEQ multiplex PCR; TCRdb's copy keeps in-frame clones and lacks some. The repertoire holds around 280,000 clones, with around 91% as singletons. Source material: PBMCs or T cells enriched from blood (not recorded which). These receptors originate from a woman between 18 and 29 years old with acute COVID-19. CDR3s include the opening cysteine and the closing phenylalanine or tryptophan. A D gene is named only where the DNA matches it firmly. The listing skips clone size in some rows; elsewhere it reads once, few, many or a size class.

V	length	J	D	size	DNA	CDR3
TRBV27	14	TRBJ2-3	-	few	TGTGCCAGCAGTGTACAGGTGCCCACAGATACGCAGTATTTT	CASSVQVPTDTQYF
TRBV15	16	TRBJ1-6	-	-	TGTGCCACCAGCAGAGATCCGCTAGTGGGTAATTCACCCCTCCACTTT	CATSRDPLVGNSPLHF
TRBV19	17	TRBJ1-6	-	once	TGTGCCAGTTTTTCCTGGGGAGCGGAATTCTTTAATTCACCCCTCCACTTT	CASFSWGAEFFNSPLHF
TRBV4-2	15	TRBJ1-6	TRBD1	-	TGTGCCAGCAGCCCCCAACAGGGGAGCAATTCACCCCTCCACTTT	CASSPQQGSNSPLHF
TRBV3-1/TRBV3-2	13	TRBJ2-1	-	-	TGTGCCAGCAGCCAGAGCCCAGGACGGGGGCAGTTCTTC	CASSQSPGRGQFF
TRBV3-1/TRBV3-2	13	TRBJ2-1	-	-	TGTGCCAGCAGCCAAGATCCCACAAGTGAGCAGTTCTTC	CASSQDPTSEQFF
TRBV5-1	12	TRBJ2-2	-	-	TGCGCCAGCAGCTTCGGGGGCGGGGAGCTGTTTTTT	CASSFGGGELFF
TRBV19	15	TRBJ2-7	-	-	TGTGCCAGTAGTGCCCCCGGGACTTTCGCCGTCGAGCAGTACTTC	CASSAPGTFAVEQYF
TRBV10-2	13	TRBJ2-5	TRBD1	-	TGCGCCAGCGGGACAGGGAGGGGGGAGACCCAGTACTTC	CASGTGRGETQYF
TRBV7-9	20	TRBJ2-1	TRBD2	-	TGTGCCAGCAGCAGCGCGACCAAGGGGACTAGCGGGAGGGCCGGCAATGAGCAGTTCTTC	CASSSATKGTSGRAGNEQFF
TRBV18	15	TRBJ2-7	-	once	TGTGCCAGCTCACCACTAGAAGGCGGAGTGGGCGAGCAGTACTTC	CASSPLEGGVGEQYF
TRBV6-5	16	TRBJ2-5	TRBD1	-	TGTGCCAGCAGTTACTCGAGTCGGGACAGCCAAGAGACCCAGTACTTC	CASSYSSRDSQETQYF
TRBV15	16	TRBJ2-6	-	-	TGTGCCACCAGCAGGTATCAGGGGTCCGGGGCCAACGTCCTGACTTTC	CATSRYQGSGANVLTF
TRBV27	15	TRBJ2-7	TRBD2	-	TGTGCCAGCAGTAATCGACTAGCGGCGGTCTACGAGCAGTACTTC	CASSNRLAAVYEQYF